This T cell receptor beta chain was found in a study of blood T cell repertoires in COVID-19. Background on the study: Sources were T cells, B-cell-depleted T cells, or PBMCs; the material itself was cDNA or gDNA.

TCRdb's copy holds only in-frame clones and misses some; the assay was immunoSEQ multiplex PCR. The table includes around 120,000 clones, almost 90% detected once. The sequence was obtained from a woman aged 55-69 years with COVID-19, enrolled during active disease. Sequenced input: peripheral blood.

In DNA form, the CDR3 reads TGTGCCAGCAGCTTAGAGTCGACGGGAGACTATGGCTACACCTTC. It codes for CASSLESTGDYGYTF. The rearrangement joins TRBV7-2 to TRBJ1-2, with D unresolved. Trimming stripped 1 base from V and 3 bases from J, with 12 bases between. The V gene's germline CDR1 is SGHTA and CDR2 FQGNSA. CDR3 size: 15 residues.